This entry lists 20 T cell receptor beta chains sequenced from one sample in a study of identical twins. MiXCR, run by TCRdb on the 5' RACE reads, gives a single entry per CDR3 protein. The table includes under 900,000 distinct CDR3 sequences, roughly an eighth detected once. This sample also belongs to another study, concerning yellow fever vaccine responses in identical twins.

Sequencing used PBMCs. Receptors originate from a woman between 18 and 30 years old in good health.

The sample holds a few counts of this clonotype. The CDR3 sequence is CASSSQGEGQETQYF. For the CDR3, the DNA is TGCGCCAGCAGCTCGCAAGGGGAAGGGCAGGAGACCCAGTACTTC. The rearrangement joins TRBV5-1 to TRBJ2-5, with a possible D match to TRBD1 (5 bases). CDR1 is SGHRS, CDR2 YFSETQ, per germline. V dropped 3 bases and J dropped 5 bases, with 17 bases sitting between them. This CDR3 comprises 15 residues. Together with reference TRBV5-1 and TRBJ2-5, the CDR3 gives the full variable domain: KAGVTQTPRYLIKTRGQQVTLSCSPISGHRSVSWYQQTPGQGLQFLFEYFSETQRNKGNFPGRFSGRQFSNSRSEMNVSTLELGDSALYLCASSSQGEGQETQYFGPGTRLLVL.

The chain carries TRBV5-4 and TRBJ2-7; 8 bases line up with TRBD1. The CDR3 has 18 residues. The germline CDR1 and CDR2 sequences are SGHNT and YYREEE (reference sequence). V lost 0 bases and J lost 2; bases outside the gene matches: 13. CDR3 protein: CASSLVHRWQGATYEQYV. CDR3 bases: TGTGCCAGCAGCTTGGTACATCGGTGGCAGGGGGCTACCTACGAGCAGTACGTC.

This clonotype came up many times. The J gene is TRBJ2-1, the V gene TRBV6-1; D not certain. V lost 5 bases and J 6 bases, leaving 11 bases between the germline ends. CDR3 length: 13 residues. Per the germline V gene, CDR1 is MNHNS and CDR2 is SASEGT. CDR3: CASSPLTGNEQFF. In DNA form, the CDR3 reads TGTGCCAGCAGTCCTCTCACGGGCAATGAGCAGTTCTTC.

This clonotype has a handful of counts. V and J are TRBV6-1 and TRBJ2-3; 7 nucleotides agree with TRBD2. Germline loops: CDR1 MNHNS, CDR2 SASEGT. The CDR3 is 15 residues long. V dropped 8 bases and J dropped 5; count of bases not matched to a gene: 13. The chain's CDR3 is CASADHRGEVDTQYF. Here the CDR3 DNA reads TGTGCCAGCGCCGATCATCGGGGGGAGGTAGATACGCAGTATTTT.

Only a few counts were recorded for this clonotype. Written as DNA, the CDR3 is TGCGCCAGCAGCCCCGGACTAGCGGGGGGGCTTTCAAACATTCAGTACTTC. Translating gives CASSPGLAGGLSNIQYF. This chain connects TRBV4-1 to TRBJ2-4, with 15 bases matching TRBD2. The CDR3 runs to 17 residues. CDR1 and CDR2 (germline): MGHRA, YSYEKL. The V segment lost 4 bases and the J segment 6 bases; nucleotides outside the gene matches: 7.

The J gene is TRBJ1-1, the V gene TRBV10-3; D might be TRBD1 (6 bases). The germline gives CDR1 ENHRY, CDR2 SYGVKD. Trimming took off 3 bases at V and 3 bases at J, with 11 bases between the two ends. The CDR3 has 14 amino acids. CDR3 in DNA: TGTGCCATCAGTGATGTAGGGGGAGACACTGAAGCTTTCTTT. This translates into CAISDVGGDTEAFF.

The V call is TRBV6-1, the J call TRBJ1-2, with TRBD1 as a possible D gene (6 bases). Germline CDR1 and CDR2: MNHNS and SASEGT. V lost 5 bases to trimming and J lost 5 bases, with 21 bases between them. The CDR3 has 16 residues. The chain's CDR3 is CASSPRTWTEGYGYTF. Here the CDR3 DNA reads TGTGCCAGCAGTCCACGCACTTGGACAGAAGGGTATGGCTACACCTTC.

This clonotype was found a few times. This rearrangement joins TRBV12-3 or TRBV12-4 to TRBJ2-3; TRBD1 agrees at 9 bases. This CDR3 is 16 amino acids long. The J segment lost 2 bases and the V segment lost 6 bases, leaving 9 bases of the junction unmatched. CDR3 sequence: CASRPQGATLTDTQYF. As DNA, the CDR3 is TGTGCCAGCAGACCACAGGGGGCTACCCTCACAGATACGCAGTATTTT.

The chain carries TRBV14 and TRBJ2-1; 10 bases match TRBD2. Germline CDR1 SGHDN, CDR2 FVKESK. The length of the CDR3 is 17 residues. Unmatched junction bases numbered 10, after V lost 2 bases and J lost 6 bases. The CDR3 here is CASSQNPGLAIGNEQFF. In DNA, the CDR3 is TGTGCCAGCAGCCAAAACCCGGGACTAGCGATAGGCAATGAGCAGTTCTTC.

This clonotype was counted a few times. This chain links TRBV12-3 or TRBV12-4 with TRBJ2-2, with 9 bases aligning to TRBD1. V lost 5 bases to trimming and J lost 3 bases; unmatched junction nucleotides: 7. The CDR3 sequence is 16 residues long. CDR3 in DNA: TGTGCCAGCAGTGCCGGGACAGGGTATTACACCGGGGAGCTGTTTTTT. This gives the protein CASSAGTGYYTGELFF.

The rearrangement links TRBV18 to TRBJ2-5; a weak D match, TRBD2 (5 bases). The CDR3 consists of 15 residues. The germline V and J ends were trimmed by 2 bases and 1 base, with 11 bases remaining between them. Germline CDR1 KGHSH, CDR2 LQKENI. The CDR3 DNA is TGTGCCAGCTCACCAGGGCAGACTATCCAAGAGACCCAGTACTTC. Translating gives CASSPGQTIQETQYF.

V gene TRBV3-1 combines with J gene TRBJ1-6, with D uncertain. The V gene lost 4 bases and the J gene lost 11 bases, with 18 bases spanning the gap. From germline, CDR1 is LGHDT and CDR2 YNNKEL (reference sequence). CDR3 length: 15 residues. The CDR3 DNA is TGTGCCAGCAGCCTCGCGACTCCGACTCGGGCACCCCTCCACTTT. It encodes CASSLATPTRAPLHF.

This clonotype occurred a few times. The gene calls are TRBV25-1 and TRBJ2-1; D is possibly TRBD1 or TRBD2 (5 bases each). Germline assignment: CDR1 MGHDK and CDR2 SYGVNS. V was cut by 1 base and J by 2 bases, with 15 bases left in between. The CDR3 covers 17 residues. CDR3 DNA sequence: TGTGCCAGCAGTGAATCTCTGGGGCGGGTCCCCTACAATGAGCAGTTCTTC. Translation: CASSESLGRVPYNEQFF.

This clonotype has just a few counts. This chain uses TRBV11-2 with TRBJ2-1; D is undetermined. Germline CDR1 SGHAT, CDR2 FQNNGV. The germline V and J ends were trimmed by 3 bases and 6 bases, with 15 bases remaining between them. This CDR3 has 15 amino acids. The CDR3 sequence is CASSFAPRPGNEQFF. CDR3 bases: TGTGCCAGCAGCTTCGCTCCCCGCCCTGGCAATGAGCAGTTCTTC.

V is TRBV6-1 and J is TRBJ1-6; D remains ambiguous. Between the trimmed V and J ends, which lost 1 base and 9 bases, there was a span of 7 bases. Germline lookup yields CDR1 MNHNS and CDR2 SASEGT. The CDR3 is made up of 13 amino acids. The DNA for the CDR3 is TGTGCCAGCAGTGAAGATGGGAGTTCACCCCTCCACTTT. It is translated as CASSEDGSSPLHF.

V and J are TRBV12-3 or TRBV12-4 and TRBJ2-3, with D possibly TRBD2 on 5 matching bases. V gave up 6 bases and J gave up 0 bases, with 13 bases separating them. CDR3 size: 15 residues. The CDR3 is CASSLEGLSTDTQYF. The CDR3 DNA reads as TGTGCCAGCAGCCTCGAGGGCCTCAGCACAGATACGCAGTATTTT.

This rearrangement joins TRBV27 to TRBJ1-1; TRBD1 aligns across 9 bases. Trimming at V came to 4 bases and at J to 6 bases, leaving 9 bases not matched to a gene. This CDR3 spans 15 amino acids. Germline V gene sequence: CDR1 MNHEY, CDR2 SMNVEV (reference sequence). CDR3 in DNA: TGTGCCAGCAGTTACCTACAGGGGGCAGGGTCTGAAGCTTTCTTT. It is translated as CASSYLQGAGSEAFF.

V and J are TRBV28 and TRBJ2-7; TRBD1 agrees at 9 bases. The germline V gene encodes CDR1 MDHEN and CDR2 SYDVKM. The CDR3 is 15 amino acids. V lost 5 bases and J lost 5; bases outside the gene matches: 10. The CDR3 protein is CASSPGGQGVHEQYV. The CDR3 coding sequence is TGTGCCAGCAGTCCCGGGGGACAGGGAGTCCACGAGCAGTACGTC.

The CDR3 spells CASSSSSGVYNEQFF. The CDR3 nucleotides read TGTGCCAGCAGCTCTTCTAGCGGGGTTTACAATGAGCAGTTCTTC. The genes are TRBV7-9 and TRBJ2-1; 9 bases line up with TRBD2. Germline V gives CDR1 SEHNR, CDR2 FQNEAQ (reference sequence). V was clipped by 4 bases and J by 4 bases; unmatched bases: 5. CDR3 length equals 15 residues.

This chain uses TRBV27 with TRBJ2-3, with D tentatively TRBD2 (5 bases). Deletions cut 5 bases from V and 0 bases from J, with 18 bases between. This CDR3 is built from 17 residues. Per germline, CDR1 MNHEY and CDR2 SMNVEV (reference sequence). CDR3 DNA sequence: TGTGCCAGCAGTCACCCTTCGGGGTACTCTAGCACAGATACGCAGTATTTT. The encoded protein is CASSHPSGYSSTDTQYF.